The clone carrying this T cell receptor beta chain is medium-sized by share. The CDR3 is 15 amino acids. Germline V gene sequence: CDR1 SEHNR, CDR2 FQNEAQ (reference sequence). J lost 2 bases, V lost 1 base, and 3 bases had no gene match. In every patient, relapse followed autologous stem cell transplantation, while exposure to brentuximab vedotin differed. Libraries were prepared by immunoSEQ multiplex PCR; TCRdb keeps only in-frame clonotypes and omits some of them. The repertoire consists of tens of thousands of clones, with about two thirds occurring once and the leading ten covering roughly 4%. The data belong to a study of PD-1 blockade in classical Hodgkin lymphoma.

This receptor was identified in a human donor with classical Hodgkin lymphoma. This chain links TRBV7-9 with TRBJ2-5, with 8 bases that match TRBD2. The sample was peripheral blood mononuclear cells (PBMCs), taken before the second cycle of nivolumab. The CDR3 protein is CASSLGAGVQETQYF. CDR3 DNA sequence: TGTGCCAGCAGCTTAGGAGCGGGAGTACAAGAGACCCAGTACTTC.